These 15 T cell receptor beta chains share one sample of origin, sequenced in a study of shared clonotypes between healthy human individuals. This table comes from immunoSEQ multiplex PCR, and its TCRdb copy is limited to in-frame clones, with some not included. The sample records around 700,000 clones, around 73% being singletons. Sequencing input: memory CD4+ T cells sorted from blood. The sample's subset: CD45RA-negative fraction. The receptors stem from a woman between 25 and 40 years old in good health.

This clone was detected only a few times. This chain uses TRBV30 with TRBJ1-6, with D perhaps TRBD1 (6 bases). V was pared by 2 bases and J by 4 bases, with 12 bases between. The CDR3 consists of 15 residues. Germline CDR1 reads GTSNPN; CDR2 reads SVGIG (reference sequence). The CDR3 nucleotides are TGTGCCTGGAGTCCGACGACAGGTTATAATTCACCCCTCCACTTT. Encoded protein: CAWSPTTGYNSPLHF.

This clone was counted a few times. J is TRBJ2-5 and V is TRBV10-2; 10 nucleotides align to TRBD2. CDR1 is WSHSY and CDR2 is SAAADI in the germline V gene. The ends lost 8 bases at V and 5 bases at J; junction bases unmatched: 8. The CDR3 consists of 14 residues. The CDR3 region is CASRSGGAGETQYF. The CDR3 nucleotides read TGCGCCAGCCGCAGCGGGGGGGCGGGGGAGACCCAGTACTTC.

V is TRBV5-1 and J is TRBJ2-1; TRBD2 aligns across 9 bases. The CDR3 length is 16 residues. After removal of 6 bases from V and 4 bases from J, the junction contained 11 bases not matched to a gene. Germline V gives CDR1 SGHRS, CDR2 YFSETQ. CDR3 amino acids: CASNLIAGAYYNEQFF. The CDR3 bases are TGCGCCAGCAACTTAATAGCGGGAGCTTATTACAATGAGCAGTTCTTC. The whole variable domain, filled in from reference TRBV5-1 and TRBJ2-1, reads KAGVTQTPRYLIKTRGQQVTLSCSPISGHRSVSWYQQTPGQGLQFLFEYFSETQRNKGNFPGRFSGRQFSNSRSEMNVSTLELGDSALYLCASNLIAGAYYNEQFFGPGTRLTVL.

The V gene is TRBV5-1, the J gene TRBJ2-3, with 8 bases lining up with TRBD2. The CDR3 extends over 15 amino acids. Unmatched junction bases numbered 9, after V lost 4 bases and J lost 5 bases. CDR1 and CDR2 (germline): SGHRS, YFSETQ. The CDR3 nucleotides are TGCGCCAGCAGCCCCGTCCCGGGACTAGTAGATACGCAGTATTTT. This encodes CASSPVPGLVDTQYF.

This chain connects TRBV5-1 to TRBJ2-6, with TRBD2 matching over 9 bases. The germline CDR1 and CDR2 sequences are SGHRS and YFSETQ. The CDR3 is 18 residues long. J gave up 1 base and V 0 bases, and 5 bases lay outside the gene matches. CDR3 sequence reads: CASSLVVAGVSGANVLTF. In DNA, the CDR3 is TGCGCCAGCAGCTTGGTTGTAGCGGGAGTGTCTGGGGCCAACGTCCTGACTTTC.

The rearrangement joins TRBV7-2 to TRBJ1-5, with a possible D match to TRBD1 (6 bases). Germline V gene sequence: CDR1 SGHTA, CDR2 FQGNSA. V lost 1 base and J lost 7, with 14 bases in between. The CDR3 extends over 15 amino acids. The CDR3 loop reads CASSLVGGGRQPQHF. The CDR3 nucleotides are TGTGCCAGCAGCTTAGTAGGTGGGGGCAGGCAGCCCCAGCATTTT. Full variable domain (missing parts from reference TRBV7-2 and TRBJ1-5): GAGVSQSPSNKVTEKGKDVELRCDPISGHTALYWYRQSLGQGLEFLIYFQGNSAPDKSGLPSDRFSAERTGGSVSTLTIQRTQQEDSAVYLCASSLVGGGRQPQHFGDGTRLSIL.

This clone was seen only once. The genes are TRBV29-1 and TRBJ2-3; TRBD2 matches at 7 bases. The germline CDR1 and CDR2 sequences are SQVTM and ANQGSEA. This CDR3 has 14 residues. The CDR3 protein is CSGGSRVSTDTQYF. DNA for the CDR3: TGCTCCGGGGGGAGCAGGGTGAGCACAGATACGCAGTATTTT.

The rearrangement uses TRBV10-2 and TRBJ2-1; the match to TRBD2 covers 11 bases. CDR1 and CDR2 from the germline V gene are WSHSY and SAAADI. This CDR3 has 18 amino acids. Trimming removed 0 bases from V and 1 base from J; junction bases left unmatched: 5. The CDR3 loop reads CASSESEPSGRSYNEQFF. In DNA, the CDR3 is TGCGCCAGCAGTGAGTCCGAGCCTAGCGGGAGGTCCTACAATGAGCAGTTCTTC.

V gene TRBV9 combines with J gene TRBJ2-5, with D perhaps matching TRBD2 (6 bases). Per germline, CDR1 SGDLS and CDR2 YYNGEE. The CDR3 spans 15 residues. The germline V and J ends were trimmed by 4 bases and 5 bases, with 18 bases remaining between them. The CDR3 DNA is TGTGCCAGCAGCCTTTCCCTTGGAGGGAGGGAGACCCAGTACTTC. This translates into CASSLSLGGRETQYF.

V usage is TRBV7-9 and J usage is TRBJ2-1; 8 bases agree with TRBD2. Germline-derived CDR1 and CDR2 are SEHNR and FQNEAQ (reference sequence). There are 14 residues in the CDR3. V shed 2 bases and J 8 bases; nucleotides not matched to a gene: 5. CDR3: CASSLREGRHEQFF. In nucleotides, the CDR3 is TGTGCCAGCAGCTTACGGGAGGGCCGTCATGAGCAGTTCTTC. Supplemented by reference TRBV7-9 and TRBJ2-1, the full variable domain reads DTGVSQNPRHKITKRGQNVTFRCDPISEHNRLYWYRQTLGQGPEFLTYFQNEAQLEKSRLLSDRFSAERPKGSFSTLEIQRTEQGDSAMYLCASSLREGRHEQFFGPGTRLTVL.

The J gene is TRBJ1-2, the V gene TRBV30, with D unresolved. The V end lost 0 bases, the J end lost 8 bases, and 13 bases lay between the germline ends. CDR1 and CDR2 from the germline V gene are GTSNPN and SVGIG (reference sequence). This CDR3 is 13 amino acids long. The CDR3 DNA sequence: TGTGCCTGGAGTGTGACCCGGGGAATGGGCTACACCTTC. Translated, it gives CAWSVTRGMGYTF.

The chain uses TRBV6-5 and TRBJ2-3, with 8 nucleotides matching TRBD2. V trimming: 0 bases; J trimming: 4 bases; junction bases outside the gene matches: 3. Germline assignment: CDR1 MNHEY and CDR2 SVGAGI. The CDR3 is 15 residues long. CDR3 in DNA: TGTGCCAGCAGTTACTCCCTAGCGGGCTCAGATACGCAGTATTTT. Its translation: CASSYSLAGSDTQYF.

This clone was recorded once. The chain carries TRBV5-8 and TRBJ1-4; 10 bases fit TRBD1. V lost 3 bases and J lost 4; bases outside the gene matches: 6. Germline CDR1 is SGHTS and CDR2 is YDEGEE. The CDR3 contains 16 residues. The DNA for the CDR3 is TGTGCCAGCAGCTCAGGGACAGGGGCCTATAATGAAAAACTGTTTTTT. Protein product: CASSSGTGAYNEKLFF.

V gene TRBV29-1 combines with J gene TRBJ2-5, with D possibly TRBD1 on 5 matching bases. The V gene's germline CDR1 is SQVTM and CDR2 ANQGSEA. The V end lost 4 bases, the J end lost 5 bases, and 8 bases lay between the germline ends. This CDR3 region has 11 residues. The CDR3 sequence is CSVGPGETQYF. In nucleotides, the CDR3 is TGCAGCGTTGGGCCAGGGGAGACCCAGTACTTC.

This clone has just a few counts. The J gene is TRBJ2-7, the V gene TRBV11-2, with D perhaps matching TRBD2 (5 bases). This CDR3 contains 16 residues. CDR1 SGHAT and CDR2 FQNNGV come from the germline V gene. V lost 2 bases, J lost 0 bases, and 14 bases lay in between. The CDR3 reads CASSLRLATNSYEQYF. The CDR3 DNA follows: TGTGCCAGCAGCTTACGGTTAGCGACAAACTCCTACGAGCAGTACTTC.